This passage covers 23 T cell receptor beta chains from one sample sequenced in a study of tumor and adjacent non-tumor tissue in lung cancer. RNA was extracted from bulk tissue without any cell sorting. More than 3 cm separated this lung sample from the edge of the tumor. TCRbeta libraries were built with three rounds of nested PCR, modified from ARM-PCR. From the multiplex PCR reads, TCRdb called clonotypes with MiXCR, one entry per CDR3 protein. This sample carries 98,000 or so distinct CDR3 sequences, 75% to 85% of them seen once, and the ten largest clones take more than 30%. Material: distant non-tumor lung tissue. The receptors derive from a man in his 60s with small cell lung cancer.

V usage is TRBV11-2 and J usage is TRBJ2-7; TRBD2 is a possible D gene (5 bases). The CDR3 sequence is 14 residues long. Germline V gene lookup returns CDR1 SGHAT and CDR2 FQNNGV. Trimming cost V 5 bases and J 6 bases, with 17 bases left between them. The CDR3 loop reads CASSMGLGGSEQYV. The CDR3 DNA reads TGTGCCAGCAGCATGGGATTAGGAGGCTCCGAGCAGTACGTC.

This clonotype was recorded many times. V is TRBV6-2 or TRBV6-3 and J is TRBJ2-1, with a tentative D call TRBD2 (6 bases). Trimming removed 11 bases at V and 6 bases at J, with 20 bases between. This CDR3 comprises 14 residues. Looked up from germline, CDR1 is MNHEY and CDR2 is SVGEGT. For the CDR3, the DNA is TGTGCCTGTGGGGGGACTGAGACGTCCAATGAGCAGTTCTTC. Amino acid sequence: CACGGTETSNEQFF.

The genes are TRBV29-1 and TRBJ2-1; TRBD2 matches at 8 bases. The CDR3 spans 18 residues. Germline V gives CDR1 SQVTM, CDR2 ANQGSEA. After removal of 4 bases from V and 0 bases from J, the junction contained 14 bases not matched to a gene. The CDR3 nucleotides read TGCAGCGTTGCTGGGGGGCTGTCGGGAGGGAGCTCCTACAATGAGCAGTTCTTC. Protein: CSVAGGLSGGSSYNEQFF.

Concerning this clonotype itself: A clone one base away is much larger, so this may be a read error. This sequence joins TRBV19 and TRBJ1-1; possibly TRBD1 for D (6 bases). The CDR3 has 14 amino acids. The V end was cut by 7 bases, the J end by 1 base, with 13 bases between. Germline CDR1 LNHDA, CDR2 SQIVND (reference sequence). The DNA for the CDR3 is TGTGCCAGTAATATCCGACAGGCGAACACTGAAGCTTTCTTT. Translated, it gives CASNIRQANTEAFF.

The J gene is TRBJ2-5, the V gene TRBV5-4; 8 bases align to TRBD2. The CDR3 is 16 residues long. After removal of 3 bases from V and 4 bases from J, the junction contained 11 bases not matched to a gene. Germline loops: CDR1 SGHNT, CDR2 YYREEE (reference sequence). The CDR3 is CASSSDPAGERETQYF. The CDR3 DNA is TGTGCCAGCAGCTCGGATCCAGCGGGAGAGAGAGAGACCCAGTACTTC.

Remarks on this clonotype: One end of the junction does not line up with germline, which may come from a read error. DNA for the CDR3: TGCAGTGTTGAAGGGGGGGGACCAGGCACAGATACGCAGTATTTT. The encoded protein is CSVEGGGPGTDTQYF. V usage is TRBV29-1 and J usage is TRBJ2-3; D is perhaps TRBD2 (7 bases). Germline V gives CDR1 SQVTM, CDR2 ANQGSEA. The CDR3 runs 15 residues.

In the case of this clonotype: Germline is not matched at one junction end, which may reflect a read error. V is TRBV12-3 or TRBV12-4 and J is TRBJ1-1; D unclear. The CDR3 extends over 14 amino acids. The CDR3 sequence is CVSSLRQLNTEAFF. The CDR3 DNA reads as TGTGTCAGCAGTTTACGGCAATTGAACACTGAAGCTTTCTTT.

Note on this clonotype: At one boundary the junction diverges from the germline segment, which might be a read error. CDR3 protein: CASGYSGGVDNERFF. Written as DNA, the CDR3 is TGTGCCAGCGGTTACTCTGGGGGAGTGGATAATGAGCGGTTCTTC. The V and J genes are TRBV6-5 and TRBJ2-1; either TRBD1 or TRBD2 may fit D (5 bases each). This CDR3 has 15 amino acids. CDR1 is MNHEY, CDR2 SVGAGI, per germline.

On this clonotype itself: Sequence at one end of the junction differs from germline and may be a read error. The CDR3 region has the DNA TGTGCCAGCAGTGAACTAGCGGGAGACATAGATACGAAGTATTTT. The encoded protein is CASSELAGDIDTKYF. The chain joins TRBV6-1 to TRBJ2-3; 10 nucleotides align to TRBD2. This CDR3 is built from 15 residues. Germline V gene sequence: CDR1 MNHNS, CDR2 SASEGT.

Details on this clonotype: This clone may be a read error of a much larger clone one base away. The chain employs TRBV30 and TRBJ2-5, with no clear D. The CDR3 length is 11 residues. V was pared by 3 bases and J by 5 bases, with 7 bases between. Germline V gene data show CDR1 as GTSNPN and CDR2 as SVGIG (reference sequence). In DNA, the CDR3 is TGTGCCTGGAGCGGTCGTGAGACCCAGTACTTC. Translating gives CAWSGRETQYF.

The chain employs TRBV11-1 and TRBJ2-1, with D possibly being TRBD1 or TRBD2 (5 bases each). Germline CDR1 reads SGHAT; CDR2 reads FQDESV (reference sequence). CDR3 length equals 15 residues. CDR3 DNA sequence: TGTGAGAGCAGCTTAGAGGGGACGACCTACAATGAGCAGTTCTTC. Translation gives CESSLEGTTYNEQFF.

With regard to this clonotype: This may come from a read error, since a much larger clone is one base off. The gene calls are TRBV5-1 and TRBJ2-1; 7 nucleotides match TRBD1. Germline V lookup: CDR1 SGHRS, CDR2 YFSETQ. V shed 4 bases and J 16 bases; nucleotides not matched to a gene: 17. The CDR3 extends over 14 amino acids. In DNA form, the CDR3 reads TGCGCCAGCAGCCTAACCACAGGGGACGCTCCCCACTTCTTC. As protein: CASSLTTGDAPHFF.

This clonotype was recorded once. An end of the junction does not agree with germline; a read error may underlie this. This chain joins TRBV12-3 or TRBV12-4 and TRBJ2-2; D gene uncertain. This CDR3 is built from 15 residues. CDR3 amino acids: CVSCSLTYITGELFF. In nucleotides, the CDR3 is TGTGTCAGCTGTTCGCTAACGTATATCACCGGGGAGCTGTTTTTT.

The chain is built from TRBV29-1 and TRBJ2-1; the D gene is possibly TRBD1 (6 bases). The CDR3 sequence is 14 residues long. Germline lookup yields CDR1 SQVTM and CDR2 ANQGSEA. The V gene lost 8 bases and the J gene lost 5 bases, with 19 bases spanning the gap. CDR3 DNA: TGCAGCCTATACAGGGTGTTAAGGGACAATGAGCAGTTCTTC. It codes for CSLYRVLRDNEQFF.

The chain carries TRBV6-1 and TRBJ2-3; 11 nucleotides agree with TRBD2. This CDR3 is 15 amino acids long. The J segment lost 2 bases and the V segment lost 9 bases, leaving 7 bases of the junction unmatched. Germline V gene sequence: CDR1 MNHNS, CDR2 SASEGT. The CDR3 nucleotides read TGTGCCAGAAGTAAACTAGCGGGAGACACAGATACGCAGTATTTT. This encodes CARSKLAGDTDTQYF.

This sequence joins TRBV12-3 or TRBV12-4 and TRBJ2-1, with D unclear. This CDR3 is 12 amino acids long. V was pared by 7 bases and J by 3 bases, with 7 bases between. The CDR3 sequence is CASIPDYNEQFF. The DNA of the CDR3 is TGTGCCAGCATACCGGACTACAATGAGCAGTTCTTC.

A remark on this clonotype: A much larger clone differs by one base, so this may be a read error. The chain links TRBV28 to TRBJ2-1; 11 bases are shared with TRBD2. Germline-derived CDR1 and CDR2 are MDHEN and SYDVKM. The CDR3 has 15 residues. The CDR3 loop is CVSMGGTSGYNEQFF. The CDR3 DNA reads TGTGTCAGCATGGGGGGGACTAGCGGTTACAATGAGCAGTTCTTC.

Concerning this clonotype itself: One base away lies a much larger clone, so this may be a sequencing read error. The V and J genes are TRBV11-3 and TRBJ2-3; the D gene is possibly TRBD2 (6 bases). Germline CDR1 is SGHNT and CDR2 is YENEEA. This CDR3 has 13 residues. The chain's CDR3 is CVSSLSSSVPQYF. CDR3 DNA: TGTGTCAGCAGCTTATCGTCTAGCGTCCCGCAGTATTTT. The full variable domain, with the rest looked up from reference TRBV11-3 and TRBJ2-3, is EAGVVQSPRYKIIEKKQPVAFWCNPISGHNTLYWYLQNLGQGPELLIRYENEEAVDDSQLPKDRFSAERLKGVDSTLKIQPAELGDSAVYLCVSSLSSSVPQYFGPGTRLTVL.

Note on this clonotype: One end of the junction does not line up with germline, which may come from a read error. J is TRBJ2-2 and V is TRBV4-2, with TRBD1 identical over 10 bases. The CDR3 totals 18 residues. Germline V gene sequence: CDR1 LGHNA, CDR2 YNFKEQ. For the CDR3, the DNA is TGTGCCAGCAGCCAAGATGGGGACAGGGGACGGAACACCTGGGAGCTATTTTTT. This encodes CASSQDGDRGRNTWELFF.

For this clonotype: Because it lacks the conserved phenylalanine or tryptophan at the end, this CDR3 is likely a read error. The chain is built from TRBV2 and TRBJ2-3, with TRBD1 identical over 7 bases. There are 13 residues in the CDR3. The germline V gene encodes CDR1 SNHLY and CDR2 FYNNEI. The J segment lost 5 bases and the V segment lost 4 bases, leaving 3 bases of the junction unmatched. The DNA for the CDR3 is TGTGCCAGCAGTGGACAGGGTATAGATACGCAGTATCTT. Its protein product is CASSGQGIDTQYL.

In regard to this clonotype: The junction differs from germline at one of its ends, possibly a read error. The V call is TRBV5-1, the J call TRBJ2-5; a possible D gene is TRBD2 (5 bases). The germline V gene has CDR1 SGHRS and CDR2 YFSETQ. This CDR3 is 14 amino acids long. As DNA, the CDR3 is TGCACCAGCAGCCCGGGGATGAGCTCAGAGACCCAGTACTTC. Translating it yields CTSSPGMSSETQYF.

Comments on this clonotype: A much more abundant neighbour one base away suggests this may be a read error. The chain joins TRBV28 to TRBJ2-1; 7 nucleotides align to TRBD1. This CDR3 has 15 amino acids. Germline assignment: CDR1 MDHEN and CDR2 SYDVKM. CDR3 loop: CASTLGDRTYNEQFF. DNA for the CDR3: TGTGCCAGCACTTTAGGGGACAGAACGTACAATGAGCAGTTCTTC.

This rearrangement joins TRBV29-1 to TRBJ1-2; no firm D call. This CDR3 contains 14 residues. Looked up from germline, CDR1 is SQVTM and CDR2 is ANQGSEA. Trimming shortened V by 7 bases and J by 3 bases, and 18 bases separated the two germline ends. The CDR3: CSAEPMAGDYGYTF. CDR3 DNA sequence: TGCAGCGCCGAGCCCATGGCTGGGGACTATGGCTACACCTTC.